The rows below give T cell receptor beta chains drawn from one sample of a study of radiation and T cells in renal cell carcinoma. Assay used: immunoSEQ multiplex PCR; TCRdb lists only in-frame clones, some missing. The table records 20,000 to 30,000 clones, approximately 84% of them present only once. Sequences were derived from blood, sampled from a patient whose treatment included radiotherapy and nephrectomy. The receptors shown here come from a man in his sixties with renal cell carcinoma. CDR3s include the opening cysteine and the closing phenylalanine or tryptophan. A D gene is named only where the DNA matches it firmly. Size values are once, few and many counts, or a class for expanded clones, and some rows have none.

j_call: TRBJ2-5; v_call: TRBV9; d_call: -; clone_size: -; cdr3_aa: CASSPGQLSYQETQYF; cdr3_nt: TGTGCCAGCAGCCCCGGACAGTTAAGCTACCAAGAGACCCAGTACTTC
j_call: TRBJ2-7; v_call: TRBV2; d_call: -; clone_size: -; cdr3_aa: CASSRLTEQYF; cdr3_nt: TGTGCCAGCAGTCGATTGACGGAGCAGTACTTC
j_call: TRBJ1-1; v_call: TRBV7-9; d_call: TRBD1; clone_size: once; cdr3_aa: CASSDRANTEAFF; cdr3_nt: TGTGCCAGCAGCGACAGGGCGAACACTGAAGCTTTCTTT
j_call: TRBJ1-2; v_call: TRBV5-1; d_call: TRBD1; clone_size: -; cdr3_aa: CASSLAVDRVNYGYTF; cdr3_nt: TGCGCCAGCAGCTTGGCCGTAGACAGGGTTAACTATGGCTACACCTTC
j_call: TRBJ2-1; v_call: TRBV19; d_call: TRBD2; clone_size: -; cdr3_aa: CASSVSIAGFIPSYNEQFF; cdr3_nt: TGTGCCAGTAGTGTCTCAATAGCGGGCTTTATACCATCCTACAATGAGCAGTTCTTC
j_call: TRBJ2-2; v_call: TRBV5-1; d_call: -; clone_size: -; cdr3_aa: CASSLSAGNTGELFF; cdr3_nt: TGCGCCAGCAGCTTGTCTGCTGGCAACACCGGGGAGCTGTTTTTT
j_call: TRBJ1-5; v_call: TRBV19; d_call: -; clone_size: few; cdr3_aa: CASSIGGHVLNQPQHF; cdr3_nt: TGTGCCAGTAGTATAGGAGGACACGTACTCAATCAGCCCCAGCATTTT
j_call: TRBJ2-7; v_call: TRBV9; d_call: -; clone_size: -; cdr3_aa: CASGNTAQGYEQYF; cdr3_nt: TGTGCCAGCGGTAATACTGCACAGGGCTACGAGCAGTACTTC
j_call: TRBJ2-2; v_call: TRBV11-3; d_call: TRBD1; clone_size: -; cdr3_aa: CASSLQGAAGELFF; cdr3_nt: TGTGCCAGCAGCTTGCAGGGGGCGGCCGGGGAGCTGTTTTTT
j_call: TRBJ2-2; v_call: TRBV6-5; d_call: TRBD2; clone_size: -; cdr3_aa: CASSIAGATGELFF; cdr3_nt: TGTGCCAGCAGTATAGCGGGAGCCACCGGGGAGCTGTTTTTT
j_call: TRBJ1-3; v_call: TRBV28; d_call: TRBD1; clone_size: -; cdr3_aa: CASSILLQGSGNTIYF; cdr3_nt: TGTGCCAGCAGTATTCTATTACAGGGGTCGGGAAACACCATATATTTT
j_call: TRBJ1-5; v_call: TRBV5-6; d_call: -; clone_size: -; cdr3_aa: CASSLAGQPQHF; cdr3_nt: TGTGCCAGCAGCTTGGCGGGCCAGCCCCAGCATTTT
j_call: TRBJ1-5; v_call: TRBV5-1; d_call: -; clone_size: -; cdr3_aa: CASSLGTGLRQPQHF; cdr3_nt: TGCGCCAGCAGCTTGGGTACAGGGCTCCGCCAGCCCCAGCATTTT
j_call: TRBJ2-2; v_call: TRBV4-3; d_call: TRBD2; clone_size: -; cdr3_aa: CASSQSYARRTSGSRVTGELFF; cdr3_nt: TGCGCCAGCAGCCAATCCTACGCGAGGCGGACTAGCGGGAGTCGGGTCACCGGGGAGCTGTTTTTT
j_call: TRBJ2-3; v_call: TRBV2; d_call: -; clone_size: -; cdr3_aa: CASSKPFTDTQYF; cdr3_nt: TGTGCCAGCAGCAAGCCCTTCACAGATACGCAGTATTTT
j_call: TRBJ1-2; v_call: TRBV5-1; d_call: -; clone_size: -; cdr3_aa: CASSSALGGLDGYTF; cdr3_nt: TGCGCCAGCAGCTCGGCTTTGGGGGGGCTGGATGGCTACACCTTC
j_call: TRBJ1-3; v_call: TRBV7-2; d_call: -; clone_size: -; cdr3_aa: CASSLDPGNTIYF; cdr3_nt: TGTGCCAGCAGCTTAGATCCTGGAAACACCATATATTTT
j_call: TRBJ2-1; v_call: TRBV7-2; d_call: TRBD2; clone_size: few; cdr3_aa: CASSFVGGSSHEQFF; cdr3_nt: TGTGCCAGCAGCTTCGTGGGCGGGAGTTCGCATGAGCAGTTCTTC
j_call: TRBJ1-4; v_call: TRBV19; d_call: -; clone_size: -; cdr3_aa: CASNRVTTNEKLFF; cdr3_nt: TGTGCCAGTAATCGCGTTACAACTAATGAAAAACTGTTTTTT
j_call: TRBJ2-5; v_call: TRBV5-4; d_call: -; clone_size: -; cdr3_aa: CASSLTSGSGETQYF; cdr3_nt: TGTGCCAGCAGCTTGACCTCCGGGAGCGGGGAGACCCAGTACTTC
j_call: TRBJ2-6; v_call: TRBV18; d_call: TRBD1; clone_size: -; cdr3_aa: CASSPATGVSGANVLTF; cdr3_nt: TGTGCCAGCTCACCAGCCACAGGGGTATCTGGGGCCAACGTCCTGACTTTC
j_call: TRBJ1-2; v_call: TRBV18; d_call: TRBD1; clone_size: -; cdr3_aa: CASSADRDYGYTF; cdr3_nt: TGTGCCAGCTCAGCTGACAGGGACTATGGCTACACCTTC
j_call: TRBJ2-1; v_call: TRBV6-6; d_call: -; clone_size: -; cdr3_aa: CASFKSSDEQFF; cdr3_nt: TGTGCCAGCTTCAAATCTTCGGATGAGCAGTTCTTC
j_call: TRBJ2-5; v_call: TRBV5-6; d_call: -; clone_size: few; cdr3_aa: CASSLGVQETQYF; cdr3_nt: TGTGCCAGCAGCTTAGGGGTGCAAGAGACCCAGTACTTC